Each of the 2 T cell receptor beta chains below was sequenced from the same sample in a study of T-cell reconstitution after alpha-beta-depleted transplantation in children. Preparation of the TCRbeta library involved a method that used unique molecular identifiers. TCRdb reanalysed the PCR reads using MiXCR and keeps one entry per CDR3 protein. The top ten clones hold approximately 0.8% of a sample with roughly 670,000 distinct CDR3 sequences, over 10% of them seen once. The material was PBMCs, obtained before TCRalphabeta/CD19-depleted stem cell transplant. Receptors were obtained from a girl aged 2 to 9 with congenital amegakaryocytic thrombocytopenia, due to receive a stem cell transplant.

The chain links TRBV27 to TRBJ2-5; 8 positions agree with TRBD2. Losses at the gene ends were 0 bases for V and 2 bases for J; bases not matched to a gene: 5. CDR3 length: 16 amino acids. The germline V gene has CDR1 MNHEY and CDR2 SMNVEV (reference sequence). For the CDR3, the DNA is TGTGCCAGCAGTTTATCCCCACTAGCGGCACAAGAGACCCAGTACTTC. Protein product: CASSLSPLAAQETQYF.

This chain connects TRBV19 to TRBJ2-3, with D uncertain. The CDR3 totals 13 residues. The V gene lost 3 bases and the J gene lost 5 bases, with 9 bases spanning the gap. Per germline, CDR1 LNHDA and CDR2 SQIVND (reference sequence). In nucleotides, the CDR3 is TGTGCCAGTAGTATCGTTCCCGGAGATACGCAGTATTTT. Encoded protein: CASSIVPGDTQYF.